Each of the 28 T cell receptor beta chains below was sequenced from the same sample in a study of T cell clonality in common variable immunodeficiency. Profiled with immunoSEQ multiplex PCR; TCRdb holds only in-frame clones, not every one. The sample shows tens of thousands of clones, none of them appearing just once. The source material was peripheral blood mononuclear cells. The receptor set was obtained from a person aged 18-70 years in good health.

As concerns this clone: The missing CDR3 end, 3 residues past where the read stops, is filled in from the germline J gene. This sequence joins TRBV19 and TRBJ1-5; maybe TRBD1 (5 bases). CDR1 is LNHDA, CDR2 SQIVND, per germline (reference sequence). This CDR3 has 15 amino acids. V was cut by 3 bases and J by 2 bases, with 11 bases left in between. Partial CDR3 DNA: TGTGCCAGTAGTATTCAGGGCGGGGGCAATCAGCCC. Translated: CASSIQGGGNQP. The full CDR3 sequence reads CASSIQGGGNQPQHF.

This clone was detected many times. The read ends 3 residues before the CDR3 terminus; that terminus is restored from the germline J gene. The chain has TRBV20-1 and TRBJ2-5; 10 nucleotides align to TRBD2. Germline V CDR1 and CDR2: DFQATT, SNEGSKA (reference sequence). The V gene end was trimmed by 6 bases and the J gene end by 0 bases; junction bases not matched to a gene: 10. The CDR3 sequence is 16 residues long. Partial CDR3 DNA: TGCAGTGCGGTAGGACTAGCGGCAAGGTACCAAGAGACC. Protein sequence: CSAVGLAARYQET. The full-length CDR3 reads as CSAVGLAARYQETQYF.

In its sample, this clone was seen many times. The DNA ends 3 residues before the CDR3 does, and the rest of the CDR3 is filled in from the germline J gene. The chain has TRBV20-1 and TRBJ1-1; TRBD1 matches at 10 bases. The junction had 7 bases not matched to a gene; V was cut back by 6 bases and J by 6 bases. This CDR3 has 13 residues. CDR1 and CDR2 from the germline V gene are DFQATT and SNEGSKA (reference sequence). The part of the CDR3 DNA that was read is TGCAGTGCCCCGGGACAGGGGATTTCTGAA. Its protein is CSAPGQGISE. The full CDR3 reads CSAPGQGISEAFF.

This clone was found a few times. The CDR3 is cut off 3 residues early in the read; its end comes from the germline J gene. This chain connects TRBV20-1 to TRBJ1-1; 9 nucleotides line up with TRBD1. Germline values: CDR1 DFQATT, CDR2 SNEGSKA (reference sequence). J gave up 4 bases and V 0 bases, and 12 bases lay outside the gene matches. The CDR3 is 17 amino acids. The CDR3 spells CSARDRDRAGKGTEAFF. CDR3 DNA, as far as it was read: TGCAGTGCTAGAGACAGGGACAGGGCGGGGAAGGGCACTGAA.

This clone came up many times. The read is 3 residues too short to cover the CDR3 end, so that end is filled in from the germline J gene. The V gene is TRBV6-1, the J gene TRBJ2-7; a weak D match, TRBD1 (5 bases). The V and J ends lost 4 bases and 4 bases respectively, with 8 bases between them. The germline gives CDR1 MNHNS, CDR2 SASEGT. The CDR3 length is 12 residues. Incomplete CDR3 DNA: TGTGCCAGCAGTGGGGGCTCTTACGAG. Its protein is CASSGGSYE. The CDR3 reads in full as CASSGGSYEQYF.

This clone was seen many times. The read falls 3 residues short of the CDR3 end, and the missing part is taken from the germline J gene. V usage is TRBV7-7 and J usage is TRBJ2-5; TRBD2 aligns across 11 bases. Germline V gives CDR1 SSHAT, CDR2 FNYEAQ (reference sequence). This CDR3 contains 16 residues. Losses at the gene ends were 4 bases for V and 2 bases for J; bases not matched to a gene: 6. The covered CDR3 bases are TGTGCCAGCAGCTCCGGGACTAGCGGCTCTCAAGAGACC. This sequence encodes CASSSGTSGSQET. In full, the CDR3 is CASSSGTSGSQETQYF.

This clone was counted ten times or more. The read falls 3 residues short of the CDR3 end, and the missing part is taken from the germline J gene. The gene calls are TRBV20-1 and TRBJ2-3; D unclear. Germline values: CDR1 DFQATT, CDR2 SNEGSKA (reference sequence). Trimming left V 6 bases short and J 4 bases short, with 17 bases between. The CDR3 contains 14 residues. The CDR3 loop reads CSAPLRKGADTQYF. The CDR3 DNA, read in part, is TGCAGTGCCCCCCTAAGGAAGGGCGCAGATACG.

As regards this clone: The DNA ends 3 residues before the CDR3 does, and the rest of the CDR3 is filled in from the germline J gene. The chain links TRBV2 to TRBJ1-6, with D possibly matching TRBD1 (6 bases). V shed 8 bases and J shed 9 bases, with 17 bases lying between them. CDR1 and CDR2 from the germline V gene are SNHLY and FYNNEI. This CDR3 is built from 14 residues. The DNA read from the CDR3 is TGTGCCAGCCTTTCAGGGGAATGGGGTTCACCC. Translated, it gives CASLSGEWGSP. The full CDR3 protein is CASLSGEWGSPLHF. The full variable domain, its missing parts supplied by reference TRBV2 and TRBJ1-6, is EPEVTQTPSHQVTQMGQEVILRCVPISNHLYFYWYRQILGQKVEFLVSFYNNEISEKSEIFDDQFSVERPDGSNFTLKIRSTKLEDSAMYFCASLSGEWGSPLHFGNGTRLTVT.

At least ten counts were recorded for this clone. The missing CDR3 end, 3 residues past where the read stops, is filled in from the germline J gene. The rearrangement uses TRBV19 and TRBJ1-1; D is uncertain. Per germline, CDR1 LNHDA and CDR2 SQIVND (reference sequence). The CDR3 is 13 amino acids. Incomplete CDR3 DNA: TGTGCCAGCAGCGGACGCTCCCTTTGGGAA. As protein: CASSGRSLWE. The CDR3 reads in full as CASSGRSLWEAFF.

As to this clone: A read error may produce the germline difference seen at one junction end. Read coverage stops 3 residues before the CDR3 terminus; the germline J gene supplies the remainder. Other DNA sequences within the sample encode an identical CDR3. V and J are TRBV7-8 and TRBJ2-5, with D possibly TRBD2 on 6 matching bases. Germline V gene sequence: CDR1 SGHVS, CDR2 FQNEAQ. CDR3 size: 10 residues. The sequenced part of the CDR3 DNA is TGCGCCACCCGGGGGGAGACC. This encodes CATRGET. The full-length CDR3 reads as CATRGETQYF.

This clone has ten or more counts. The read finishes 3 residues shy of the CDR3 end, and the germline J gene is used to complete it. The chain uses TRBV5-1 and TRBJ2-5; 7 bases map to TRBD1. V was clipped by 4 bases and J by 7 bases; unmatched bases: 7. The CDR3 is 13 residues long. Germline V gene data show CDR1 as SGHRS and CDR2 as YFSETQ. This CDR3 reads CASSPGTEGTQYF. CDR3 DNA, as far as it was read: TGCGCCAGCAGCCCGGGGACAGAGGGGACC.

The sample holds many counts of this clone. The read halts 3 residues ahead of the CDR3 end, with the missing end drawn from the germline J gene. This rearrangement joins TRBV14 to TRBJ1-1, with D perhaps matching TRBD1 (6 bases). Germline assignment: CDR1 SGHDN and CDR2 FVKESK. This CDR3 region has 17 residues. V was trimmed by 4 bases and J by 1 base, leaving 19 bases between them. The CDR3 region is CASSPDLVSGQNTEAFF. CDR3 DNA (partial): TGTGCCAGCAGCCCGGATCTGGTATCGGGACAGAACACTGAA.

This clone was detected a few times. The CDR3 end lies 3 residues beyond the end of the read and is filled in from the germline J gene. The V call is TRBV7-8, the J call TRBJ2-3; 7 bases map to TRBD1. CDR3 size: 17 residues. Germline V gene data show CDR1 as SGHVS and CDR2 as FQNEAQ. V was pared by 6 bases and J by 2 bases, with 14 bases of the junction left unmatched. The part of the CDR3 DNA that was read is TGTGCCAGCAGGGGGGTAGGGGGCGGATTACACACAGATACG. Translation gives CASRGVGGGLHTDT. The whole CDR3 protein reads CASRGVGGGLHTDTQYF.

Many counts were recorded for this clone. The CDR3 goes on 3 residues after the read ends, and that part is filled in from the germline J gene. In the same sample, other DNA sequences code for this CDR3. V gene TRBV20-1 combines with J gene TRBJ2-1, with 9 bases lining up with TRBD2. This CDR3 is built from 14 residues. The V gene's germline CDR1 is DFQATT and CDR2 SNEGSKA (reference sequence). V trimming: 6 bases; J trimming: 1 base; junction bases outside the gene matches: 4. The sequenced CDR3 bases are TGCAGTGCGCCGACTAGCGGTTCCTACAATGAG. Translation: CSAPTSGSYNE. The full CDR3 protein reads CSAPTSGSYNEQFF.

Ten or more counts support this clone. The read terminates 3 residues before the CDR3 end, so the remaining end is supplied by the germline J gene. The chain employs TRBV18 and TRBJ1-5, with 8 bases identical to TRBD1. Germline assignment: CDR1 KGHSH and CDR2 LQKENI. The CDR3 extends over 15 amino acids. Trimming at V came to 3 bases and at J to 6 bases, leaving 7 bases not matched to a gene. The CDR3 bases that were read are TGTGCCAGCTCACCGGACAGGGATATGGGTCAGCCC. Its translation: CASSPDRDMGQP. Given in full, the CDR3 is CASSPDRDMGQPQHF. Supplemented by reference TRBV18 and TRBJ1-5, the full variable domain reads NAGVMQNPRHLVRRRGQEARLRCSPMKGHSHVYWYRQLPEEGLKFMVYLQKENIIDESGMPKERFSAEFPKEGPSILRIQQVVRGDSAAYFCASSPDRDMGQPQHFGDGTRLSIL.

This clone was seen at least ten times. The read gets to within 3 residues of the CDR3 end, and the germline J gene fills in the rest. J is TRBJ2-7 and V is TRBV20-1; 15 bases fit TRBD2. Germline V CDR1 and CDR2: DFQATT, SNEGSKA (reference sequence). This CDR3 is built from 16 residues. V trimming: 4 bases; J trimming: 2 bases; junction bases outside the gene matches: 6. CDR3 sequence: CSATGTSGRPTYEQYF. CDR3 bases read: TGCAGTGCTACCGGGACTAGCGGGAGGCCAACCTACGAG.

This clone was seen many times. CDR3 sequence reads: CSATSRDEQFF. The part of the CDR3 DNA that was read is TGCAGTGCTACCTCCAGGGATGAG. The V and J genes are TRBV20-1 and TRBJ2-1, with D perhaps TRBD1 (5 bases). The read halts 3 residues ahead of the CDR3 end, with the missing end drawn from the germline J gene. Trimming took off 4 bases at V and 8 bases at J, with 9 bases between the two ends. Germline loops: CDR1 DFQATT, CDR2 SNEGSKA (reference sequence). The CDR3 runs to 11 residues.

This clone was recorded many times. The part of the CDR3 DNA that was read is TGTGCTAGTGGTTTGGCCCCCCTAGAGACC. Translation: CASGLAPLET. The whole CDR3 reads CASGLAPLETQYF. This sequence joins TRBV12-5 and TRBJ2-5; no clear D. The CDR3 end falls 3 residues outside the read, so it is completed with the germline J gene. The CDR3 runs to 13 residues. The germline CDR1 and CDR2 sequences are LGHNT and FRNRAP. The V gene lost 1 base and the J gene lost 4 bases, with 7 bases spanning the gap.

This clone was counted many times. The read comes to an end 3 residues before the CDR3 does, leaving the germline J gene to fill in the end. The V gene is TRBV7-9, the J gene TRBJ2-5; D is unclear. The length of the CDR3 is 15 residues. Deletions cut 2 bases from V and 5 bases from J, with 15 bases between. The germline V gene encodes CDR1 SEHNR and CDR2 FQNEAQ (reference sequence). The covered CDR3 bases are TGTGCCAGCAGCTTATCCCAGGTCGCTGTGGAGACC. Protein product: CASSLSQVAVET. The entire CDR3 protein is CASSLSQVAVETQYF.

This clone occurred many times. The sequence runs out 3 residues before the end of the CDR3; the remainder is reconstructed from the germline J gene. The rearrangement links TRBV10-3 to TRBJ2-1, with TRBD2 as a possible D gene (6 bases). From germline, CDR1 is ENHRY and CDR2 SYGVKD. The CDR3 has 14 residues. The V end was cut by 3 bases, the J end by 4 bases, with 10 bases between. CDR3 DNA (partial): TGTGCCATCAGTGATCGCGGGACTTACAATGAG. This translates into CAISDRGTYNE. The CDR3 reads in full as CAISDRGTYNEQFF.

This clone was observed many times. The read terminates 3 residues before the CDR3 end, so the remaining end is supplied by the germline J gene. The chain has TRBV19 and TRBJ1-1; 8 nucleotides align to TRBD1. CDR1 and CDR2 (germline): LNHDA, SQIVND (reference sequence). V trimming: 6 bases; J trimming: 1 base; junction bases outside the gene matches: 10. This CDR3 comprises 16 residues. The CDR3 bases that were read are TGTGCCAGTAGCTTTCTCGCAGGGGGCTCGAACACTGAA. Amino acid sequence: CASSFLAGGSNTE. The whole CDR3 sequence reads CASSFLAGGSNTEAFF.

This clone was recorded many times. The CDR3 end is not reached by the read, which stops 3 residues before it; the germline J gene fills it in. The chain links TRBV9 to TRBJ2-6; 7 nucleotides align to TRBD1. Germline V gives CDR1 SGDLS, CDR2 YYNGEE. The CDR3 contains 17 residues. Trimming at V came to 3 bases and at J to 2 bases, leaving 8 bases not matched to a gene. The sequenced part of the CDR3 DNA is TGTGCCAGCAGCGCGGACAGGAGACGGGCTGGGGCCAACGTC. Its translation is CASSADRRRAGANV. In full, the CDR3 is CASSADRRRAGANVLTF.

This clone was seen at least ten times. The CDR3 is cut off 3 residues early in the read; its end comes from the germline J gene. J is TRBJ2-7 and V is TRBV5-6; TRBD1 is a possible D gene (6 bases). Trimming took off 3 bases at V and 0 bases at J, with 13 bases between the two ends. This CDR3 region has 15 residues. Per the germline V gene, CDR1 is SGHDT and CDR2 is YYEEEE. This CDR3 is CASSSTQGYSYEQYF. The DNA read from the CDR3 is TGTGCCAGCAGCTCCACACAGGGCTACTCCTACGAG.

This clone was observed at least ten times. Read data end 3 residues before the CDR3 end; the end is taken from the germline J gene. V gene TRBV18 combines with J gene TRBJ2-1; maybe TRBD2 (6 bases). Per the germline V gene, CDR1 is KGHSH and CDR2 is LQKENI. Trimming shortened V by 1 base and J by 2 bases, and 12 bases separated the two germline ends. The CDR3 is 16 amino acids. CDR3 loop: CASSPQLALTYNEQFF. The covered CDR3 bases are TGTGCCAGCTCACCACAGCTAGCGTTAACCTACAATGAG.

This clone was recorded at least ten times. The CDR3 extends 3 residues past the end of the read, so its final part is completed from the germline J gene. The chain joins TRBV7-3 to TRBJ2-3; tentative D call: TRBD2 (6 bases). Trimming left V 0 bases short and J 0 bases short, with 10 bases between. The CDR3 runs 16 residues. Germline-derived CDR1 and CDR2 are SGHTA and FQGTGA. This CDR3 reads CASSLTGGISTDTQYF. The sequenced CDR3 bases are TGTGCCAGCAGCTTAACGGGGGGTATTAGCACAGATACG. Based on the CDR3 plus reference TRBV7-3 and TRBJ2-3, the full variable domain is GAGVSQTPSNKVTEKGKYVELRCDPISGHTALYWYRQSLGQGPEFLIYFQGTGAADDSGLPNDRFFAVRPEGSVSTLKIQRTERGDSAVYLCASSLTGGISTDTQYFGPGTRLTVL.

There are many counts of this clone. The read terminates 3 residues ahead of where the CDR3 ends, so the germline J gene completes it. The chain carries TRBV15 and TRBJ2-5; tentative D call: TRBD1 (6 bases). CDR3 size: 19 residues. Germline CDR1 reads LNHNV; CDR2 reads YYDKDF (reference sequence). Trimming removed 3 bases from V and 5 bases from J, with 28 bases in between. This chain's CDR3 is CATSSGRTEKSIRRETQYF. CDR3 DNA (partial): TGTGCCACCAGCAGTGGTCGGACAGAGAAATCGATTCGTCGGGAGACC.

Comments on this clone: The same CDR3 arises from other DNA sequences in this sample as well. CDR3 sequence: CARGEFGTEAFF. The DNA read from the CDR3 is TGTGCCCGGGGAGAATTCGGAACTGAA. V usage is TRBV6-4 and J usage is TRBJ1-1; D unresolved. The DNA ends 3 residues before the CDR3 does, and the rest of the CDR3 is filled in from the germline J gene. The V end was cut by 11 bases, the J end by 5 bases, with 15 bases between. The CDR3 is 12 amino acids. The germline CDR1 and CDR2 sequences are MRHNA and SNTAGT.

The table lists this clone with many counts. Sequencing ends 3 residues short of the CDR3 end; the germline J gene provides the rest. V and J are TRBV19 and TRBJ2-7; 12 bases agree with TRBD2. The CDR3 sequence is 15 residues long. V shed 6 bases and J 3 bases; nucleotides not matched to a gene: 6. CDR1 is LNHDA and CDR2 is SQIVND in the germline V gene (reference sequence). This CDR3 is CASRVGLAGNYEQYF. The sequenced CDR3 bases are TGTGCCAGTAGGGTTGGACTAGCGGGAAACTACGAG. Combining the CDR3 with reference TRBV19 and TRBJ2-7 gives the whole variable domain DGGITQSPKYLFRKEGQNVTLSCEQNLNHDAMYWYRQDPGQGLRLIYYSQIVNDFQKGDIAEGYSVSREKKESFPLTVTSAQKNPTAFYLCASRVGLAGNYEQYFGPGTRLTVT.